The clone carrying this T cell receptor beta chain appeared many times. TCRdb re-called the 5' RACE reads through MiXCR, storing one row per CDR3 protein. The table records about 570,000 distinct CDR3 sequences, 9% to 10% of them present only once. This entry is derived from a study of identical twins. From germline, CDR1 is MNHNS and CDR2 SASEGT. V lost 6 bases and J lost 7; bases outside the gene matches: 22. This CDR3 has 19 residues. The sample also formed part of further work on yellow fever vaccine responses in identical twins.

The source material was PBMCs. This receptor was taken from a woman between 18 and 29 years old in good health. J is TRBJ2-7 and V is TRBV6-1; 12 nucleotides match TRBD2. This chain's CDR3 is CASRPFSRSGLAGLNEQYF. CDR3 in DNA: TGTGCCAGCAGGCCATTTTCGCGCTCCGGACTAGCGGGACTAAATGAGCAGTACTTC.